The 6 T cell receptor beta chains presented below share a single source sample, sequenced in a study of breast tumors, draining lymph nodes, adjacent tissues. MiXCR, applied by TCRdb to the multiplex PCR reads, yields one record per CDR3 protein. The sample consists of 47,000 or so distinct CDR3 sequences, roughly 23% of them appearing once. Sequencing was carried out using breast tumor tissue. These receptors were taken from a female donor with breast cancer. Some clones in this sample may be carry-over from other donors' samples.

The gene calls are TRBV29-1 and TRBJ2-7, with D uncertain. CDR1 and CDR2 from the germline V gene are SQVTM and ANQGSEA. The CDR3 sequence is 12 residues long. Trimming removed 1 base at V and 9 bases at J, with 13 bases between. In nucleotides, the CDR3 is TGCAGCGTTGAAGTATCGATCGGCGGGCAGTACTTC. It specifies CSVEVSIGGQYF.

At least ten counts were recorded for this clonotype. The chain has TRBV20-1 and TRBJ2-7; 7 bases are shared with TRBD1. Trimming cost V 6 bases and J 6 bases; bases outside gene matches: 8. Germline V gene lookup returns CDR1 DFQATT and CDR2 SNEGSKA (reference sequence). The CDR3 extends over 12 amino acids. The CDR3 reads CSAQRQGGEQYF. As DNA, the CDR3 is TGCAGTGCCCAACGACAGGGCGGCGAGCAGTACTTC.

This clonotype was seen many times. The rearrangement joins TRBV5-1 to TRBJ2-7; 9 nucleotides align to TRBD1. The CDR3 totals 16 residues. Per the germline V gene, CDR1 is SGHRS and CDR2 is YFSETQ. V gave up 0 bases and J gave up 0 bases; unmatched junction bases: 4. CDR3 nucleotides: TGCGCCAGCAGCTTGGGGACACAGGGGGCCTCCTACGAGCAGTACTTC. It is translated as CASSLGTQGASYEQYF.

V and J are TRBV24-1 and TRBJ2-6, with D possibly being TRBD1 (7 bases). Trimming shortened V by 2 bases and J by 0 bases, and 16 bases separated the two germline ends. Germline assignment: CDR1 KGHDR and CDR2 SFDVKD. The CDR3 length is 19 residues. DNA for the CDR3: TGTGCCACCAGTGATTGGGGGGACAGCTCAGTCTCTGGGGCCAACGTCCTGACTTTC. It codes for CATSDWGDSSVSGANVLTF.

This chain connects TRBV5-1 to TRBJ1-1; no clear D gene. Trimming removed 4 bases from V and 2 bases from J, with 12 bases in between. Per the germline V gene, CDR1 is SGHRS and CDR2 is YFSETQ. The CDR3 is 14 amino acids. CDR3 protein: CASSPGTSNTEAFF. The CDR3 coding sequence is TGCGCCAGCAGCCCGGGAACAAGTAACACTGAAGCTTTCTTT.

There are many counts of this clonotype. The rearrangement uses TRBV12-3 or TRBV12-4 and TRBJ2-7; 11 bases agree with TRBD1. V was clipped by 6 bases and J by 4 bases; unmatched bases: 5. The CDR3 totals 14 residues. The CDR3 here is CASSPGTGGYEQYF. The CDR3, as DNA: TGTGCCAGCAGCCCCGGGACAGGGGGGTACGAGCAGTACTTC.